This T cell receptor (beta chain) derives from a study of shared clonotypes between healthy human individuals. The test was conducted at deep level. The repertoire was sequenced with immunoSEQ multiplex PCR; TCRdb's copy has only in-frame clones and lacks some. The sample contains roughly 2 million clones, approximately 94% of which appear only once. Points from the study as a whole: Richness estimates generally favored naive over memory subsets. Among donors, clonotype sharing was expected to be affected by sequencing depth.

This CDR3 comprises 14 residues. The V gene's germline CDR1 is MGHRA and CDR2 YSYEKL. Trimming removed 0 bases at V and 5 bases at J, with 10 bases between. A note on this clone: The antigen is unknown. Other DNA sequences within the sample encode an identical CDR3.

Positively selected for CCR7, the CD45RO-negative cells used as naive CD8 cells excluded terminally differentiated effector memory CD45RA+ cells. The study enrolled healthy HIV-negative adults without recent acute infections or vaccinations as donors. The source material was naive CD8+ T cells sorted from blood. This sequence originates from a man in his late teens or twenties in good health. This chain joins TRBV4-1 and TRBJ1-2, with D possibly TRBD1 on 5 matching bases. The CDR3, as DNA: TGCGCCAGCAGCCAAGAGGGGACCGATTATGGCTACACCTTC. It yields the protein CASSQEGTDYGYTF.